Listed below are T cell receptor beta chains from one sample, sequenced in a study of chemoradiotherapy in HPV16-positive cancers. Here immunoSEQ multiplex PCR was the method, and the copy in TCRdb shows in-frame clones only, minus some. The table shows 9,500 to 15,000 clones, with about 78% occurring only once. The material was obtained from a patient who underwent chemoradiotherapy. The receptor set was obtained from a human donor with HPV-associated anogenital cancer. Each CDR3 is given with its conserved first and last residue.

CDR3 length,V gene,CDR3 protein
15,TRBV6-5,CASSSRDRWRETQYF
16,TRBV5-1,CASSLGTGVYDYGYTF
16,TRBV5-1,CASSLNPGSNTGELFF
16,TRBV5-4,CASSRSSGRDTGELFF
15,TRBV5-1,CASSLGDSGANVLTF
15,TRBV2,CASSGSAGVFNEQFF
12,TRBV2,CASTLDRGGYTF
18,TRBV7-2,CASETGLAGVKAKNIQYF
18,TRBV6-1,CASSERTSKSGAKNIQYF
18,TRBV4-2,CASSHEPGQGESGYGYTF
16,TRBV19,CASRDTGTGWEETQYF
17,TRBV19,CASSIDLAGDSSYEQYF
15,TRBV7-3,CASSLSTGITGELFF
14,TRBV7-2,CASSRTTGHNEQFF
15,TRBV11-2,CASSLASGRKNEQFF
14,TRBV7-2,CASSLDRGGYEQYF
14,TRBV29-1,CSVGDGSGANVLTF
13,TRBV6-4,CASSDSDNNEQFF
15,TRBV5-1,CASSLLAEPYNEQFF
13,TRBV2,CASSEEVDTEAFF
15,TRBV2,CASSGQAGVGVEQFF
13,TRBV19,CASSIDGWAEAFF
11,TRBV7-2,CASSRTHEQYF
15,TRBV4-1,CASSTPGTTGETQYF
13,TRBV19,CASIGTSHNEQFF
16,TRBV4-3,CASSQDWTSGVNEQFF
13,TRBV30,CAWELTTVSMAFF
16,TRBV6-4,CASSDSTSGSTDTQYF
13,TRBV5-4,CASSNQTGTEAFF
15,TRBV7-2,CASSLFSTGDYEQYF
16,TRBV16,CASSHPTGGNRETQYF
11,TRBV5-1,CASSERETQYF
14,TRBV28,CASSLGGSSYEQYF
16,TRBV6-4,CASSALAGDDTGELFF
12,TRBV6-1,CASSGAGTEAFF
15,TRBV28,CASSGRQGVVYEQYF
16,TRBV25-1,CASSESGASGANVLTF
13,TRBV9,CASSAPIGDEQYF
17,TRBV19,CASSPHGGVNLNTEAFF
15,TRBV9,CASSAPPLGADTQYF
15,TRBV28,CASSFRDLSYNEQFF
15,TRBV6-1,CASSGGAFLVGEQYF
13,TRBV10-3,CAISGTTYNEQFF
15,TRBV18,CASSPEQDADVEAFF
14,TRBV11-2,CASSFAYGDTEAFF
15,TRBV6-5,CASSYTTVPGETQYF
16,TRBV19,CASSRDTGGVTGELFF
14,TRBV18,CASSHWDKGYGYTF
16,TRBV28,CASSPYASGSSDTQYF
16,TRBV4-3,CASSRGTSLAKNIQYF
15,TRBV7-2,CASSLVSGSAGELFF
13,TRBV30,CAWSVQTVYGYTF
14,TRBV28,CASSSQRVPETQYF
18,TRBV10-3,CAIRKGAWRSFDPDTQYF
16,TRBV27,CATATPLRARTGELFF